Following are 27 T cell receptor beta chains from one sample sequenced in a study of T cell responses to AZD1222 COVID-19 vaccine. TCRdb's table, derived via immunoSEQ multiplex PCR, lists solely in-frame clones and lacks some. This table has about 110,000 clones, roughly 85% appearing once. The sequenced sample was peripheral blood, obtained 28 days after the second AZD1222 dose. All receptors derive from an adult who received the AZD1222 COVID-19 vaccine.

This clone turned up a few times. The rearrangement uses TRBV21-1 and TRBJ1-1; the D call in the table, TRBD1, was not verified against the DNA. TRBV21-1 is a pseudogene locus. The CDR3 length is 15 residues. The CDR3 sequence: CASSNPQGPNTEAFF. The CDR3 DNA reads as TGTGCCAGCAGCAACCCCCAGGGGCCGAACACTGAAGCTTTCTTT.

V and J are TRBV6-5 and TRBJ1-5; D is uncertain. This CDR3 has 13 residues. Germline CDR1 is MNHEY and CDR2 is SVGAGI. V lost 6 bases to trimming and J lost 3 bases, with 9 bases between them. The CDR3 is CASSSLANQPQHF. CDR3 bases: TGTGCCAGCAGCTCTCTGGCCAATCAGCCCCAGCATTTT.

The chain joins TRBV5-1 to TRBJ1-6; 9 bases line up with TRBD1. This CDR3 spans 17 amino acids. V was pared by 0 bases and J by 7 bases, with 8 bases of the junction left unmatched. Germline lookup yields CDR1 SGHRS and CDR2 YFSETQ. DNA for the CDR3: TGCGCCAGCAGCTTGGAAGGGACAGGGTATTCGAATTCACCCCTCCACTTT. Translating gives CASSLEGTGYSNSPLHF.

This clone appeared a few times. This sequence joins TRBV11-2 and TRBJ1-3; D gene unclear. Germline V gene sequence: CDR1 SGHAT, CDR2 FQNNGV. This CDR3 has 16 amino acids. V lost 1 base and J lost 4, with 14 bases in between. As DNA, the CDR3 is TGTGCCAGCAGCTTAGTGTGGGGAGAACGGGGAAACACCATATATTTT. Protein product: CASSLVWGERGNTIYF.

The J gene is TRBJ2-6, the V gene TRBV27; unclear D gene. The CDR3 runs to 15 residues. CDR1 and CDR2 from the germline V gene are MNHEY and SMNVEV (reference sequence). The ends were cut back, 6 bases at V and 0 bases at J, with 9 bases in the middle. The CDR3 DNA reads as TGTGCCAGCAGCCAATCGAGCTCTGGGGCCAACGTCCTGACTTTC. Translating gives CASSQSSSGANVLTF.

The genes are TRBV6-5 and TRBJ1-6; D is uncertain. The CDR3 is made up of 14 amino acids. Per the germline V gene, CDR1 is MNHEY and CDR2 is SVGAGI. V was clipped by 7 bases and J by 8 bases, with 15 bases between them. CDR3 nucleotide sequence: TGTGCCAGCACCGGGAGGGTGGCCGATTCACCCCTCCACTTT. Encoded protein: CASTGRVADSPLHF.

The chain links TRBV12-3 or TRBV12-4 to TRBJ2-7; no reliable D call. The CDR3 runs 13 residues. Trimming cost V 5 bases and J 6 bases, with 14 bases left between them. The CDR3: CASSKADPGEQYF. DNA for the CDR3: TGTGCCAGCAGTAAGGCGGACCCGGGCGAGCAGTACTTC.

The chain employs TRBV7-9 and TRBJ2-7, with D unclear. V gave up 3 bases and J gave up 5 bases, with 17 bases separating them. Germline V gene sequence: CDR1 SEHNR, CDR2 FQNEAQ (reference sequence). The CDR3 length is 15 residues. Here the CDR3 reads CASSFYSSSENEQYF. The CDR3 bases are TGTGCCAGCAGCTTTTATAGTAGCTCCGAGAACGAGCAGTACTTC.

This clone was observed a handful of times. The chain is built from TRBV7-2 and TRBJ2-5; possibly TRBD2 for D (6 bases). The CDR3 is 15 residues long. Looked up from germline, CDR1 is SGHTA and CDR2 is FQGNSA. Trimming pared 4 bases from V and 5 bases from J, leaving 17 bases between. The DNA of the CDR3 is TGTGCCAGCAGCTCCGCCCGGACCCGGGGGGAGACCCAGTACTTC. Its protein is CASSSARTRGETQYF.

This clone was observed once. V is TRBV18 and J is TRBJ2-7; D not resolved. The CDR3 spans 12 residues. CDR1 KGHSH and CDR2 LQKENI come from the germline V gene. The V end lost 6 bases, the J end lost 3 bases, and 9 bases lay between the germline ends. In nucleotides, the CDR3 is TGTGCCAGCTCGAAGGGCAGCTACGAGCAGTACTTC. Its protein is CASSKGSYEQYF.

For the CDR3, the DNA is TGTGCCAGCCAAAGGACAGGTCTCTCCTACGAGCAGTACTTC. Its translation: CASQRTGLSYEQYF. The chain is built from TRBV2 and TRBJ2-7; 7 bases line up with TRBD1. CDR1 is SNHLY and CDR2 is FYNNEI in the germline V gene. V was clipped by 8 bases and J by 0 bases; unmatched bases: 7. The CDR3 covers 14 residues.

The rearrangement links TRBV6-5 to TRBJ1-1, with 7 bases fitting TRBD1. The CDR3 has 14 amino acids. Germline V gene lookup returns CDR1 MNHEY and CDR2 SVGAGI. V lost 6 bases to trimming and J lost 1 base; unmatched junction nucleotides: 5. The CDR3 region has the DNA TGTGCCAGCAGGCCCGGGACAGCGAACACTGAAGCTTTCTTT. Protein: CASRPGTANTEAFF.

V gene TRBV2 combines with J gene TRBJ2-7, with D unresolved. Germline V gene sequence: CDR1 SNHLY, CDR2 FYNNEI. Trimming took 3 bases from V and 3 from J, leaving 6 bases between them. This CDR3 spans 12 amino acids. The CDR3 sequence: CASSDHNYEQYF. In nucleotides, the CDR3 is TGTGCCAGCAGTGACCACAACTACGAGCAGTACTTC.

The V gene is TRBV3-1 (or the pseudogene TRBV3-2), the J gene TRBJ2-5, with D possibly TRBD2 on 6 matching bases. This CDR3 has 17 amino acids. Germline-derived CDR1 and CDR2 are LGHDT and YNNKEL (reference sequence). V shed 1 base and J shed 1 base, with 16 bases lying between them. This chain's CDR3 is CASSQALQRASQETQYF. The CDR3 nucleotides read TGTGCCAGCAGCCAAGCCCTCCAGCGGGCTAGCCAAGAGACCCAGTACTTC.

This clone was detected only a few times. The chain employs TRBV18 and TRBJ2-3, with 12 nucleotides matching TRBD2. V shed 6 bases and J 3 bases; nucleotides not matched to a gene: 4. The CDR3 has 15 amino acids. The germline gives CDR1 KGHSH, CDR2 LQKENI. CDR3 sequence reads: CASSPSGGATDTQYF. In DNA form, the CDR3 reads TGTGCCAGCTCGCCTAGCGGGGGGGCAACAGATACGCAGTATTTT.

This clone has only one observation. The CDR3 is CASSHQRNTEAFF. CDR3 nucleotides: TGTGCCAGCAGCCACCAGAGGAACACTGAAGCTTTCTTT. V is TRBV3-1 (or the pseudogene TRBV3-2) and J is TRBJ1-1; D is ambiguous. Trimming pared 3 bases from V and 1 base from J, leaving 6 bases between. There are 13 residues in the CDR3. CDR1 is LGHDT and CDR2 is YNNKEL in the germline V gene (reference sequence).

The chain uses TRBV11-2 and TRBJ2-7, with 9 bases that match TRBD1. With 4 bases clipped from V and 1 base from J, the junction kept 5 bases outside the gene matches. The length of the CDR3 is 15 residues. Looked up from germline, CDR1 is SGHAT and CDR2 is FQNNGV. The CDR3 spells CASSYGTGLSYEQYF. Here the CDR3 DNA reads TGTGCCAGCAGCTACGGGACAGGGTTGTCCTACGAGCAGTACTTC.

V usage is TRBV6-5 and J usage is TRBJ1-5; no clear D. Germline lookup yields CDR1 MNHEY and CDR2 SVGAGI. The CDR3 is made up of 13 amino acids. Trimming stripped 5 bases from V and 4 bases from J, with 9 bases between. CDR3: CASSPSYNQPQHF. CDR3 sequence (DNA): TGTGCCAGCAGTCCCTCTTATAATCAGCCCCAGCATTTT.

The rearrangement joins TRBV6-5 to TRBJ1-3; D is perhaps TRBD1 (6 bases). In germline, CDR1 is MNHEY, CDR2 SVGAGI. V lost 4 bases to trimming and J lost 4 bases, with 11 bases between them. The CDR3 spans 14 residues. Written as DNA, the CDR3 is TGTGCCAGCAGTTCAAACAGGGCCGGAAACACCATATATTTT. Translation: CASSSNRAGNTIYF.

The chain couples TRBV18 to TRBJ1-2; D not certain. V was trimmed by 0 bases and J by 2 bases, leaving 7 bases between them. The CDR3 has 14 residues. The germline V gene encodes CDR1 KGHSH and CDR2 LQKENI. The CDR3 region has the DNA TGTGCCAGCTCACCACCCAGCCAAAACTATGGCTACACCTTC. Translating it yields CASSPPSQNYGYTF.

This clone was recorded once. This sequence joins TRBV15 and TRBJ2-7, with TRBD2 matching over 8 bases. V lost 0 bases to trimming and J lost 2 bases; unmatched junction nucleotides: 6. Germline CDR1 is LNHNV and CDR2 is YYDKDF (reference sequence). The CDR3 has 16 amino acids. The CDR3 nucleotides read TGTGCCACCAGCAGAGAGAGAGCGGGGGCACCCTACGAGCAGTACTTC. The encoded protein is CATSRERAGAPYEQYF.

The chain combines TRBV30 with TRBJ1-2, with 7 bases that match TRBD1. The germline V gene has CDR1 GTSNPN and CDR2 SVGIG (reference sequence). This CDR3 region has 13 residues. The V and J ends lost 2 bases and 7 bases, in that order; junction bases with no gene match: 7. The DNA for the CDR3 is TGTGCCTGGAGTAGATCGTACAGGGGTGGCTACACCTTC. It yields the protein CAWSRSYRGGYTF.

This chain connects TRBV12-3 or TRBV12-4 to TRBJ2-7; no firm D call. V gave up 0 bases and J gave up 5 bases, with 5 bases separating them. The CDR3 consists of 12 residues. In nucleotides, the CDR3 is TGTGCCAGCAGTTTAGCGCTCAACGAGCAGTACTTC. It yields the protein CASSLALNEQYF.

The chain recombines TRBV11-2 with TRBJ2-7, with D maybe TRBD2 (5 bases). V was trimmed by 5 bases and J by 3 bases, leaving 20 bases between them. Germline V CDR1 and CDR2: SGHAT, FQNNGV. The CDR3 contains 16 residues. In nucleotides, the CDR3 is TGTGCCAGCAGCCCCCTTGGTGGGAGAACCTACTACGAGCAGTACTTC. Protein sequence: CASSPLGGRTYYEQYF.

The chain has TRBV27 and TRBJ2-7; D remains ambiguous. The CDR3 runs to 13 residues. Germline loops: CDR1 MNHEY, CDR2 SMNVEV (reference sequence). V was cut by 3 bases and J by 7 bases, with 13 bases left in between. The CDR3 here is CASSFGRQREQYF. Written as DNA, the CDR3 is TGTGCCAGCAGTTTTGGACGGCAAAGGGAGCAGTACTTC.

In its sample, this clone was seen once. V and J are TRBV7-8 and TRBJ1-6, with D maybe TRBD1 (6 bases). The CDR3 totals 14 residues. Trimming left V 2 bases short and J 6 bases short, with 8 bases between. Germline CDR1 reads SGHVS; CDR2 reads FQNEAQ. The CDR3 protein is CASSLTGSNSPLHF. CDR3 bases: TGTGCCAGCAGCTTAACAGGGAGTAATTCACCCCTCCACTTT.

V is TRBV2 and J is TRBJ2-7, with D perhaps matching TRBD1 or TRBD2 (5 bases each). Trimming cost V 2 bases and J 4 bases, with 12 bases left between them. CDR3 length: 14 residues. Germline CDR1 reads SNHLY; CDR2 reads FYNNEI. The CDR3 DNA reads as TGTGCCAGCAGTGAACCCACCGAGGGGTACGAGCAGTACTTC. Translation gives CASSEPTEGYEQYF.